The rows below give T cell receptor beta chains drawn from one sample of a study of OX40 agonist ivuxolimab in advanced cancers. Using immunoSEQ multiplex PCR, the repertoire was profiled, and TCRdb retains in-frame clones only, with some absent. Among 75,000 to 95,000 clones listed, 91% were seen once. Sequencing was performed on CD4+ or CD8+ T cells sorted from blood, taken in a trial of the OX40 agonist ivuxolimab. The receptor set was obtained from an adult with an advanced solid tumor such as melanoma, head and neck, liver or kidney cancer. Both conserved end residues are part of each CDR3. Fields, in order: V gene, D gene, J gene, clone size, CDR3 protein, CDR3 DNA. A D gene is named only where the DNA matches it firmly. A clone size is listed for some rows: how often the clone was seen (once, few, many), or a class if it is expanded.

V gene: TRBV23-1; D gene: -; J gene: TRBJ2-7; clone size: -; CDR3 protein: CASSPWTLLEQYF; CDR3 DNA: TGCGCCAGCAGTCCCTGGACACTACTCGAGCAGTACTTC
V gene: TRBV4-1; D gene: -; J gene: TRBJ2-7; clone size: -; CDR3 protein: CASSPDLAVFYEQYF; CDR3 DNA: TGCGCCAGCAGCCCCGACTTAGCGGTTTTCTACGAGCAGTACTTC
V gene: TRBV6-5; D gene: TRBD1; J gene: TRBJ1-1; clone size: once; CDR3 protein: CASSYGTVNTEAFF; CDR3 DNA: TGTGCCAGCAGTTACGGGACAGTGAACACTGAAGCTTTCTTT
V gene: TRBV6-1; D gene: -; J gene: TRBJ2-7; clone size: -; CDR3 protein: CASSEFLQVTYEQYF; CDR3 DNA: TGTGCCAGCAGTGAATTCCTCCAGGTTACCTACGAGCAGTACTTC
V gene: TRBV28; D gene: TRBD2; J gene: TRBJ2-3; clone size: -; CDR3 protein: CATRGGGLPDTQYF; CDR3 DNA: TGTGCCACCCGGGGGGGTGGCCTGCCAGATACGCAGTATTTT
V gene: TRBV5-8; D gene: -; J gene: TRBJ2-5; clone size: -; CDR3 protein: CASSLASVQETQYF; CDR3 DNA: TGTGCCAGCAGCTTGGCGTCGGTGCAAGAGACCCAGTACTTC
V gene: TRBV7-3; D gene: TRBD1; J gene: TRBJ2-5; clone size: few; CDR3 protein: CASSLTVRQGLPHRVQETQYF; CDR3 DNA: TGTGCCAGCAGCTTAACGGTCAGACAGGGCTTACCGCATCGGGTACAAGAGACCCAGTACTTC
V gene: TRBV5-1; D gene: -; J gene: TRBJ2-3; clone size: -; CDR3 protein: CASSSGPLGGSDTQYF; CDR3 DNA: TGCGCCAGCAGCTCGGGCCCACTAGGAGGTTCAGATACGCAGTATTTT
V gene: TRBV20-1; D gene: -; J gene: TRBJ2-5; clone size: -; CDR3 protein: CSASGSETQYF; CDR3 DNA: TGCAGTGCTAGTGGCTCAGAGACCCAGTACTTC
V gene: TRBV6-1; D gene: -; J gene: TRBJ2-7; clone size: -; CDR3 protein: CASSGIGQTYEQYF; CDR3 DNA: TGTGCCAGCAGTGGGATCGGACAGACCTACGAGCAGTACTTC
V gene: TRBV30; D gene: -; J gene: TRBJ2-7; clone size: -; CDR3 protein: CAWSPPAGYEQYF; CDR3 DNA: TGTGCCTGGAGTCCGCCCGCGGGCTACGAGCAGTACTTC
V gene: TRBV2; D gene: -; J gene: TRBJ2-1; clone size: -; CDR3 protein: CASSVRTGSPGLGFHEQFF; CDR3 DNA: TGTGCCAGCAGCGTCCGGACAGGTTCACCGGGACTAGGGTTTCATGAGCAGTTCTTC
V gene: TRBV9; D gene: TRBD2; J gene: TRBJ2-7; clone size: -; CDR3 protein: CASSVGGGDSYEQYF; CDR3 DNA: TGTGCCAGCAGCGTAGGGGGAGGGGACTCCTACGAGCAGTACTTC
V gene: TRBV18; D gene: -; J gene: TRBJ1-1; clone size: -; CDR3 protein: CATQRGAITEAFF; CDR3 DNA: TGTGCCACTCAACGGGGGGCGATCACTGAAGCTTTCTTT
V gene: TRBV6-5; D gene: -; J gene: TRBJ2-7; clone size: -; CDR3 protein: CASSYLRGAYEQYF; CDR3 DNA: TGTGCCAGCAGTTACTTGAGGGGAGCCTACGAGCAGTACTTC
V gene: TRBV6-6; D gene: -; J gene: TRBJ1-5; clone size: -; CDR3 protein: CASSLRGVGRQPQHF; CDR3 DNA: TGTGCCAGCAGCCTGCGAGGGGTTGGTAGACAGCCCCAGCATTTT
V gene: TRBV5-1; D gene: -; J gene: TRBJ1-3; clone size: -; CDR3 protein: CASSPEMIWSGNTIYF; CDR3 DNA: TGCGCCAGCAGCCCGGAAATGATATGGTCGGGAAACACCATATATTTT
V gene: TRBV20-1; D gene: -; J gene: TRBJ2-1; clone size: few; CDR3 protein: CSGGGYNEQFF; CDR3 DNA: TGCAGTGGTGGGGGGTACAATGAGCAGTTCTTC
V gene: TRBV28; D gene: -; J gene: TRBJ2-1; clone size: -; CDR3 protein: CASSLLQGNEQFF; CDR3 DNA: TGTGCCAGCAGTTTATTACAGGGAAATGAGCAGTTCTTC
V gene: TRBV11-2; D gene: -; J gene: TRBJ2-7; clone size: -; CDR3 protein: CASSLGGEARYEQYF; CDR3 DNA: TGTGCCAGCAGCTTAGGGGGGGAGGCCCGCTACGAGCAGTACTTC
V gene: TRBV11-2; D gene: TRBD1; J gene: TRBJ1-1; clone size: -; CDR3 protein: CASSLSRTGDRQAFF; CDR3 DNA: TGTGCCAGCAGCTTAAGTAGGACAGGGGACCGCCAAGCTTTCTTT
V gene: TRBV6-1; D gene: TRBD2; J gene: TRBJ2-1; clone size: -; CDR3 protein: CASSERAGGSYSYNEQFF; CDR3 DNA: TGTGCCAGCAGTGAACGAGCGGGGGGTAGCTATTCCTACAATGAGCAGTTCTTC
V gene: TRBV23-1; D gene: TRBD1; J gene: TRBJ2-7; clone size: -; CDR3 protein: CASSLKPGTDYYEQYF; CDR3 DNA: TGCGCCAGCAGTCTCAAACCCGGGACAGACTACTACGAGCAGTACTTC
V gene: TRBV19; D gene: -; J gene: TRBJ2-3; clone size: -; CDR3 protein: CASSETATDTQYF; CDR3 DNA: TGTGCCAGTAGTGAGACAGCCACAGATACGCAGTATTTT
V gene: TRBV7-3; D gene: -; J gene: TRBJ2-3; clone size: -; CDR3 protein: CASSERAYADTQYF; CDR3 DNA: TGTGCCAGCAGCGAGAGGGCCTACGCAGATACGCAGTATTTT
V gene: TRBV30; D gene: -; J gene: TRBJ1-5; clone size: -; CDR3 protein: CAWSLGEGNQPQHF; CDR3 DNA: TGTGCCTGGAGCCTGGGCGAGGGCAATCAGCCCCAGCATTTT
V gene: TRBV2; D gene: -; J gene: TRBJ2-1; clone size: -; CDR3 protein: CASSLLDRSNEQFF; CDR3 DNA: TGTGCCAGCAGTCTTTTGGACAGATCCAATGAGCAGTTCTTC
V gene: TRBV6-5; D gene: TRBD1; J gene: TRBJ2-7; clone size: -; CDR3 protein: CASSYGQGIKEQYF; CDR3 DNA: TGTGCCAGCAGTTATGGACAGGGGATCAAGGAGCAGTACTTC
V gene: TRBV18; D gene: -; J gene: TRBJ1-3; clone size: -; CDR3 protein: CASSPETTGRGNTIYF; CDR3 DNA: TGTGCCAGCTCACCCGAAACCACAGGGCGGGGAAACACCATATATTTT
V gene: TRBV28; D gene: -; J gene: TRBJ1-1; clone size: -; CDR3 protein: CASRTLGTEAFF; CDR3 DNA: TGTGCCAGCAGGACTCTAGGGACTGAAGCTTTCTTT
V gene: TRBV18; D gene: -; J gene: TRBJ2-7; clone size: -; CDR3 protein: CASSFGPSPYEQYF; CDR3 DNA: TGTGCCAGCTCATTCGGGCCATCCCCCTACGAGCAGTACTTC
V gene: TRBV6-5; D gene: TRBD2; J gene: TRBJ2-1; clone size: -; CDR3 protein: CASSYLAGGGNEQFF; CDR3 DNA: TGTGCCAGCAGTTACCTAGCGGGAGGGGGCAATGAGCAGTTCTTC
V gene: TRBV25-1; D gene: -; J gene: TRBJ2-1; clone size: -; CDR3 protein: CASSDVTRRFNEQFF; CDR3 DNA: TGTGCCAGCAGTGATGTTACAAGACGTTTCAATGAGCAGTTCTTC
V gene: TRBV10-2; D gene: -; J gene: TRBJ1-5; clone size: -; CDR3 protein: CASSQGLSNQPQHF; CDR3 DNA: TGCGCCAGCAGCCAAGGCCTTAGCAATCAGCCCCAGCATTTT
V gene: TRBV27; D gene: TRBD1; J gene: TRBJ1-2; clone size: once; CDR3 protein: CASSLSDRGTGYTF; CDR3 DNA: TGTGCCAGCAGTTTATCGGACAGGGGGACTGGCTACACCTTC
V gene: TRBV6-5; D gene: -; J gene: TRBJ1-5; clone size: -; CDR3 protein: CASRIREGSNQPQHF; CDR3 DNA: TGTGCCAGCAGAATCAGGGAAGGTAGCAATCAGCCCCAGCATTTT
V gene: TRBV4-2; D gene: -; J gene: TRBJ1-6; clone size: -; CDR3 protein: CASSQDSSPLHF; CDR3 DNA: TGTGCCAGCAGCCAAGATAGTTCACCCCTCCACTTT
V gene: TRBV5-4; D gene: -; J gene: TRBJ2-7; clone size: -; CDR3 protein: CASSSHLGSYEQYF; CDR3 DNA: TGTGCCAGCAGCTCACATCTGGGCTCCTACGAGCAGTACTTC
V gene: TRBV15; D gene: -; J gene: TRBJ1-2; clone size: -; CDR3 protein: CATSRGGRKGYTF; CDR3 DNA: TGTGCCACCAGCAGAGGAGGGAGAAAGGGCTACACCTTC
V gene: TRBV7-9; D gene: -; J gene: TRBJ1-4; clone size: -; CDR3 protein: CASSSGSLTTNEKLFF; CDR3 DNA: TGTGCCAGCAGCTCTGGGTCACTAACAACTAATGAAAAACTGTTTTTT
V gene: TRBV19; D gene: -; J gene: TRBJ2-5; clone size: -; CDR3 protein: CASSASGRETQYF; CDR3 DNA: TGTGCCAGTAGTGCATCAGGGAGGGAGACCCAGTACTTC
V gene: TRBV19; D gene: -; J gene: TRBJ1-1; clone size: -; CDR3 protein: CASSIGQLNTEAFF; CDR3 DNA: TGTGCCAGTAGTATCGGTCAGCTGAACACTGAAGCTTTCTTT
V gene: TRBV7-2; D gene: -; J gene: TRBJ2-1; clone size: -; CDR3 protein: CASSPGPDLGEQFF; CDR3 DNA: TGTGCCAGCAGCCCCGGCCCTGACCTGGGTGAGCAGTTCTTC
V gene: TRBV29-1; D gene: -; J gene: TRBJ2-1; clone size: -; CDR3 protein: CSVTNYLTNEQFF; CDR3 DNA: TGCAGCGTTACTAATTACCTTACCAATGAGCAGTTCTTC
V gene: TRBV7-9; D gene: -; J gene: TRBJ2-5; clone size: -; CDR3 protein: CASSLALSPTFTQYF; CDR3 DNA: TGTGCCAGCAGCTTAGCGCTTTCCCCGACGTTTACCCAGTACTTC
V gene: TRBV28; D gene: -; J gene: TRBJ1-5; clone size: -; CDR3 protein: CATQESRGPNQPQHF; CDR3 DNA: TGTGCCACCCAGGAGAGCAGGGGCCCAAATCAGCCCCAGCATTTT
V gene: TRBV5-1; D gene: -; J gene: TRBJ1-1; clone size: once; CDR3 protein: CASSSDTEAFF; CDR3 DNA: TGCGCCAGCAGCTCCGACACTGAAGCTTTCTTT
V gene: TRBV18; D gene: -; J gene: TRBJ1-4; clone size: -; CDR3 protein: CASSPPGDLNEKLFF; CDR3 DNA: TGTGCCAGCTCACCACCGGGAGATTTAAATGAAAAACTGTTTTTT
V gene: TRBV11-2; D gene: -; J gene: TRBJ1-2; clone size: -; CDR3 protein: CASSLRGVGNGYTF; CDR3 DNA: TGTGCCAGCAGCTTAAGGGGAGTCGGCAATGGCTACACCTTC
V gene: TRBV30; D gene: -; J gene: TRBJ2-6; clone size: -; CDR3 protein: CAWRPSGANVLTF; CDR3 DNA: TGTGCCTGGAGGCCGTCTGGGGCCAACGTCCTGACTTTC
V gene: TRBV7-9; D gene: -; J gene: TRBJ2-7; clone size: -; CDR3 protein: CASSLDYEQYF; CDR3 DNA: TGTGCCAGCAGCTTAGACTACGAGCAGTACTTC
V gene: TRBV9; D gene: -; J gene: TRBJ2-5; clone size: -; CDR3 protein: CASSVGAPETQYF; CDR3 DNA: TGTGCCAGCAGCGTAGGGGCTCCCGAGACCCAGTACTTC
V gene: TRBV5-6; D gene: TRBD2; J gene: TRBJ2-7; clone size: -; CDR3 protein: CASTWGSGSYEQYF; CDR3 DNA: TGTGCCAGCACATGGGGTAGCGGGAGCTACGAGCAGTACTTC
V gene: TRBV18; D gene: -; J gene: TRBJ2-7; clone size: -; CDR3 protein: CASSLRDNSYEQYF; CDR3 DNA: TGTGCCAGCTCTCTACGAGACAACTCCTACGAGCAGTACTTC
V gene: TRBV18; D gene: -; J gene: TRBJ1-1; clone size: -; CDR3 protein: CASSPQASQDSATEAFF; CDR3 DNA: TGTGCCAGCTCACCACAGGCATCACAGGACTCGGCCACTGAAGCTTTCTTT